These T cell receptor beta chains were read from a single sample in a study of T cell responses to AZD1222 COVID-19 vaccine. The assay was immunoSEQ multiplex PCR, and TCRdb's table has in-frame clones only and misses some. The repertoire includes 60,000 to 90,000 clones, about nine tenths of them detected once, and around 18% sits in the top ten. The sequences come from peripheral blood, collected 28 days after the second AZD1222 dose. The receptors were sampled from an adult who received the AZD1222 COVID-19 vaccine. CDR3s include the opening cysteine and the closing phenylalanine or tryptophan. The D gene is left open where the match is weak. The listing skips clone size in some rows; elsewhere it reads once, few, many or a size class.

clone size | J gene | V gene | D gene | CDR3 protein | CDR3 DNA
. | TRBJ1-4 | TRBV27 | TRBD1 | CASSPGTVEKLFF | TGTGCCAGCAGTCCCGGGACAGTCGAAAAACTGTTTTTT
. | TRBJ2-2 | TRBV9 | . | CASCTGELFF | TGTGCCAGCTGCACCGGGGAGCTGTTTTTT
. | TRBJ2-3 | TRBV19 | . | CASSSYTDTQYF | TGTGCCAGTAGTAGCTACACAGATACGCAGTATTTT
. | TRBJ2-2 | TRBV12-3/TRBV12-4 | . | CASSDHSTGELFF | TGTGCCAGCAGTGACCACAGCACCGGGGAGCTGTTTTTT
. | TRBJ2-2 | TRBV6-2/TRBV6-3 | . | CASSYSTASSGTGELFF | TGTGCCAGCAGTTACTCGACTGCTAGCTCGGGCACCGGGGAGCTGTTTTTT
. | TRBJ1-1 | TRBV6-5 | . | CASTRDIMNTEAFF | TGTGCCAGCACCAGGGACATAATGAACACTGAAGCTTTCTTT
. | TRBJ2-1 | TRBV27 | . | CASNSWRSNEQFF | TGTGCCAGCAACTCCTGGAGGAGTAATGAGCAGTTCTTC
. | TRBJ1-1 | TRBV7-8 | . | CASSADLNTEAFF | TGTGCCAGCAGCGCGGATCTGAACACTGAAGCTTTCTTT
. | TRBJ1-2 | TRBV7-2 | TRBD1 | CASSPGQGFDGYTF | TGTGCCAGCAGCCCAGGACAGGGGTTTGATGGCTACACCTTC
once | TRBJ2-1 | TRBV6-1 | . | CASSEEGYDSYNEQFF | TGTGCCAGCAGTGAAGAGGGTTATGACTCCTACAATGAGCAGTTCTTC
. | TRBJ1-5 | TRBV29-1 | TRBD1 | CSVEDRDRGCNQPQHF | TGCAGCGTTGAAGATCGGGACAGGGGGTGCAATCAGCCCCAGCATTTT
. | TRBJ2-2 | TRBV6-5 | . | CASSFRFAGELFF | TGTGCCAGCAGCTTCAGATTTGCGGGGGAGCTGTTTTTT
once | TRBJ1-6 | TRBV14 | . | CASSQEEGSVEEFWSYNSPLHF | TGTGCCAGCAGCCAAGAGGAGGGGAGTGTGGAGGAATTTTGGTCCTATAATTCACCCCTCCACTTT
. | TRBJ1-2 | TRBV29-1 | . | CSVEPSPEFSVYGYTF | TGCAGCGTTGAACCATCCCCGGAGTTTAGTGTCTATGGCTACACCTTC
. | TRBJ2-7 | TRBV3-1/TRBV3-2 | . | CASSQGGREQYF | TGTGCCAGCAGCCAAGGGGGGCGCGAGCAGTACTTC
. | TRBJ1-2 | TRBV19 | TRBD1 | CASSPRQGGNYGYTF | TGTGCCAGTAGTCCCCGACAGGGGGGCAACTATGGCTACACCTTC
. | TRBJ1-2 | TRBV2 | . | CASSVAGTGGYTF | TGTGCCAGCAGTGTTGCCGGGACTGGTGGCTACACCTTC
. | TRBJ1-1 | TRBV7-3 | . | CASSVSGRWDTEAFF | TGTGCCAGCAGCGTATCGGGACGATGGGACACTGAAGCTTTCTTT
. | TRBJ2-1 | TRBV6-4 | . | CASSITEYNEQFF | TGTGCCAGCAGCATAACAGAGTACAATGAGCAGTTCTTC
. | TRBJ2-4 | TRBV21-1 | . | CASSDQRDNQYF | TGTGCCAGCAGCGATCAACGGGACAATCAGTACTTC
. | TRBJ1-3 | TRBV7-8 | . | CASSRDYNSGNTIYF | TGTGCCAGCAGCCGGGACTACAACTCTGGAAACACCATATATTTT
. | TRBJ2-2 | TRBV10-3 | TRBD1 | CAIRLGQGRDTGELFF | TGTGCCATCAGACTAGGACAGGGGCGGGACACCGGGGAGCTGTTTTTT
. | TRBJ2-4 | TRBV6-2/TRBV6-3 | TRBD2 | CASSYSERGPGYF | TGTGCCAGCAGTTACTCAGAGCGGGGGCCCGGGTACTTC
. | TRBJ2-7 | TRBV7-9 | TRBD2 | CASSGTSELSSYEQYF | TGTGCCAGCAGCGGGACTAGCGAGCTGAGCTCCTACGAGCAGTACTTC
. | TRBJ1-1 | TRBV7-8 | TRBD1 | CASSPPGGRDTEAFF | TGTGCCAGCAGCCCACCAGGGGGTCGTGACACTGAAGCTTTCTTT
. | TRBJ2-7 | TRBV29-1 | . | CSVVYGTVLYEQYF | TGCAGCGTTGTTTATGGGACTGTACTTTACGAGCAGTACTTC
. | TRBJ1-1 | TRBV3-1/TRBV3-2 | . | CASSQGARGTEAFF | TGTGCCAGCAGCCAGGGGGCGCGGGGCACTGAAGCTTTCTTT
. | TRBJ1-4 | TRBV5-1 | . | CASSSTEELFF | TGCGCCAGCAGCTCAACTGAAGAACTGTTTTTT